This is a list of T cell receptor beta chains from one sample in a study of tumor-infiltrating lymphocytes in oesophageal squamous cell carcinoma. A single record per CDR3 protein comes from TCRdb applying MiXCR to the PCR reads. This sample has some 21,000 distinct CDR3 sequences, with 35% to 40% found just once. Sequenced input: esophageal tumor tissue. These receptors were collected from a male donor with esophageal squamous cell carcinoma. The CDR3 runs from the conserved cysteine through the conserved F or W. The order of the fields is J gene, clone size, CDR3 length, V gene, D gene, CDR3 DNA, CDR3 protein. D genes are given only for firm matches. Only some rows state a clone size, as once, few, many or a class for expanded clones.

TRBJ2-1	.	15	TRBV24-1	.	TGTGCCACCAGTGTGCGAGGACACGGGATCGATGAGCAGTTCTTC	CATSVRGHGIDEQFF
TRBJ2-7	few	13	TRBV7-9	.	TGTGCCAGCAGCTTACAGACAGCCACTCCCGAGTACTTC	CASSLQTATPEYF
TRBJ2-1	medium-sized	16	TRBV7-6	TRBD1	TGTGCCAGCAGCTTAGTAGCAGGGGGCTTCAACAATGAGCAGTTCTTC	CASSLVAGGFNNEQFF
TRBJ2-3	.	15	TRBV6-1	TRBD1	TGTGCCAGCAGGATACAGGGGTCTAGCACAGATACGCAGTATTTT	CASRIQGSSTDTQYF
TRBJ2-1	.	12	TRBV6-1	.	TGTGCCACCGCCGGGAAAACGAACGAGCAGTTCTTC	CATAGKTNEQFF
TRBJ2-1	.	16	TRBV9	.	TGTGCCAGCAGCGTAGAAATGCGGGACACTTACAATGAGCAGTTCTTC	CASSVEMRDTYNEQFF
TRBJ2-1	many	16	TRBV24-1	TRBD1	TGTGCCACCAGTGGCCCCGGGACAGGGGGTGGGGATGAGCAGTTCTTC	CATSGPGTGGGDEQFF
TRBJ2-3	few	16	TRBV12-3/TRBV12-4	.	TGTGCCAGCAGTGGCTTTGGGGGGACTGACACAGATACGCAGTATTTT	CASSGFGGTDTDTQYF
TRBJ2-7	.	16	TRBV7-4	.	TGTGCCAGCAGCTTAGTGGCGGGTCAGGGCAACTACGAGCAGTACTTC	CASSLVAGQGNYEQYF
TRBJ2-7	.	14	TRBV6-1	.	TGTGCCAGCTCAAGGGACTTCAGCTCCTACGAGCAGTACTTC	CASSRDFSSYEQYF
TRBJ2-5	many	15	TRBV9	TRBD2	TGTGCCAGCAGCGTAGGGGCGGGAGCGCAAGAGACCCAGTACTTC	CASSVGAGAQETQYF
TRBJ2-5	.	12	TRBV27	.	TGTGCCAGCAGTTTGGACGTTGGGACCCAGTACTTC	CASSLDVGTQYF
TRBJ2-1	.	11	TRBV24-1	.	TGTGCCACCAGTGATGGCGATGAGCAGTTCTTC	CATSDGDEQFF
TRBJ2-3	many	15	TRBV11-1	.	TGTGCCAGCAGCTTCGGATTCGGGGACACAGATACGCAGTATTTT	CASSFGFGDTDTQYF
TRBJ2-1	.	11	TRBV18	.	TGTGCCAGCTCCGCGGGGCCTGAGCAGTTCTTC	CASSAGPEQFF
TRBJ2-2	many	16	TRBV6-6	.	TGTGCCAGCAGTTACTCGGTCGGGAGCACGGGTGGGGAGCTGTTTTTT	CASSYSVGSTGGELFF
TRBJ2-7	few	16	TRBV2	TRBD2	TGTGCCAGCAGGGGGGCTAGCGGGAGGGCCACGGATGAGCAGTACTTC	CASRGASGRATDEQYF
TRBJ1-2	.	14	TRBV12-3/TRBV12-4	.	TGTGCCAGCAGTAGTGGACTCATTAGGTATGGCTACACCTTC	CASSSGLIRYGYTF
TRBJ2-1	.	16	TRBV6-2/TRBV6-3	TRBD2	TGTGCCAGCACCCCACGGGGGAGGGAGTTAGCAGATACGCAGTTCTTC	CASTPRGRELADTQFF
TRBJ2-5	.	14	TRBV7-2	.	TGTGCCAGCAGCCGAGGGGGGGACCGAGAGACCCAGTACTTC	CASSRGGDRETQYF
TRBJ1-5	.	15	TRBV6-1	.	.	CASSYRFLAISPSIF
TRBJ1-2	once	13	TRBV7-2	.	TGTGCCAGCAGCTTCTCGACTGACTATGGCTACACCTTC	CASSFSTDYGYTF
TRBJ1-2	medium-sized	15	TRBV11-2	TRBD1	TGTGCCAGCAGACAAACAGGGGTGAGGTCTTGGGGCTACACCTTC	CASRQTGVRSWGYTF
TRBJ2-7	few	14	TRBV9	TRBD2	TGTGCCAGCAGCGTGGCGGGGGGGCCGTTCGAGCAGTACTTC	CASSVAGGPFEQYF
TRBJ2-3	few	14	TRBV30	.	TGTGCCTGGAGTGTACTTGGGGCCACAGATACGCAGTATTTT	CAWSVLGATDTQYF
TRBJ2-1	medium-sized	14	TRBV7-2	.	TGTGCCAGCAGCAGGGACGCCGCTCTGAGTGAGCAGTTCTTC	CASSRDAALSEQFF
TRBJ2-4	few	13	TRBV5-1	.	TGCGCCAGCAGCTTAGACAGGTGGAAACCCCTCCACTTC	CASSLDRWKPLHF
TRBJ2-1	medium-sized	14	TRBV7-9	TRBD2	TGTGCCAGCAGCTTAGTCGGGGGGGTCAATGAGCAGTTCTTC	CASSLVGGVNEQFF
TRBJ2-7	many	17	TRBV4-2	TRBD1	TGTGCCAGCAGCCAAGATAAAGGGACAGGGGGCGCCTACGAGCAGTACTTC	CASSQDKGTGGAYEQYF
TRBJ2-1	.	15	TRBV6-1	.	TGTGCCAGCAGAAGAGGGGGGGGCGGCTACGACGAGCAGTTCTTC	CASRRGGGGYDEQFF
TRBJ2-5	few	12	TRBV6-1	.	TGTGCCAGCGGGTGGGATCAAGAGACCCAGTACTTC	CASGWDQETQYF
TRBJ2-7	.	15	TRBV24-1	.	TGTGCCACCAGTGATTCGGCTAGCAGATCCTACGAGCAGTACTTC	CATSDSASRSYEQYF
TRBJ2-7	many	14	TRBV14	.	TGTGCCAGCAGCCCCGGTCCTACCGTCTACGAGCAGTACTTC	CASSPGPTVYEQYF
TRBJ1-2	few	14	TRBV9	.	TGTGCCAGCAGCTCCCCCGGTAGGGGCCAGGGCTACACCTTC	CASSSPGRGQGYTF
TRBJ2-7	medium-sized	14	TRBV7-9	TRBD1	TGTGCCAGCAGCTTAGGGACAGGGTACGACGAGCAGTACTTC	CASSLGTGYDEQYF
TRBJ2-5	.	14	TRBV7-9	.	TGTGCCAGCAGCAACGATGGGAGCCAAGAGACCCAGTACTTC	CASSNDGSQETQYF
TRBJ2-4	many	15	TRBV12-3/TRBV12-4	TRBD2	TGTGCCAGCAGTCCGGGGGGGGGGTCCAAAAACATTCAGTACTTC	CASSPGGGSKNIQYF
TRBJ2-2	.	11	TRBV11-2	.	TGTGCCAGCAGTAGGGCCGGGGAGCTGTTTTTT	CASSRAGELFF
TRBJ1-2	once	13	TRBV7-6	.	TGTGCCAGCAGCTTAGTGGGGGACTATGGCTACACCTTC	CASSLVGDYGYTF
TRBJ2-4	many	16	TRBV6-2/TRBV6-3	.	TGTGCCAGCAGTTACTTCCTCTCTTTATCCAAAAACATTCAGTACTTC	CASSYFLSLSKNIQYF
TRBJ2-6	medium-sized	16	TRBV12-3/TRBV12-4	.	TGTGCCAGCAGTTTAAGGTCGGGAACTGGGGCCAACGTCCTGACTTTC	CASSLRSGTGANVLTF
TRBJ2-5	.	15	TRBV5-1	TRBD1	TGCGCCAGCAGCACCGGGACAGGGGTGGTAGAGACCCAGTACTTC	CASSTGTGVVETQYF
TRBJ2-3	.	13	TRBV10-3	TRBD2	TGTGCCATCAGCACTAGCGTTTTGGATACGCAGTATTTT	CAISTSVLDTQYF
TRBJ2-7	few	15	TRBV5-1	.	TGCGCCAGCAGCTTGAGTGACAGGACCAGGGACGAGCAGTACTTC	CASSLSDRTRDEQYF
TRBJ2-1	.	12	TRBV7-6	.	TGTGCCAGCAGCTTAGGGGTGGATGAGCAGTTCTTC	CASSLGVDEQFF
TRBJ2-6	.	13	TRBV11-1	.	TGTGCCAGCAGCTTAGCTGGGGCCAACGTCCTGACTTTC	CASSLAGANVLTF
TRBJ1-4	many	18	TRBV5-1	.	TGCGCCAGCAGCTTGGTCCCCCCTCAGGGGAAGGGTAATGAAAAACTGTTTTTT	CASSLVPPQGKGNEKLFF
TRBJ2-1	.	15	TRBV7-6	.	TGTGCCAGCAGCTTAGGGAAGACGGTGTACAATGAGCAGTTCTTC	CASSLGKTVYNEQFF
TRBJ1-3	many	14	TRBV10-3	TRBD1	TGTGCCATCAAAGGACAGGCTAATGGAAACACCATATATTTT	CAIKGQANGNTIYF
TRBJ2-3	many	16	TRBV18	TRBD2	TGTGCCAGCTCACCAGCTACGGGGGGGCTAAAAGATACGCAGTATTTT	CASSPATGGLKDTQYF
TRBJ2-7	few	13	TRBV7-2	TRBD1	TGTGCCAGCAGCTGGGACAGGGTCTACGAGCAGTACTTC	CASSWDRVYEQYF